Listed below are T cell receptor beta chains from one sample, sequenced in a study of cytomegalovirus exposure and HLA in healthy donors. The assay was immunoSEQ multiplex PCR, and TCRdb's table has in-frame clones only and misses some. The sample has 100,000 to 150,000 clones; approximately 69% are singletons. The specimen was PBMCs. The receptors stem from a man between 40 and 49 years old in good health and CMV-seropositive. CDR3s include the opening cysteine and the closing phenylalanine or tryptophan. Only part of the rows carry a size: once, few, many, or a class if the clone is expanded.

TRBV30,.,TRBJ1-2,CAWRNPGQGGYGYTF
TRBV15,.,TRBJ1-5,CATSSDSSNQPQHF
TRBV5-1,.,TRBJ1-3,CASSGESGESSGNTIYF
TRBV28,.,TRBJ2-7,CASSSQTTGTYEQYF
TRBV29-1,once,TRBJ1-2,CSFQTGGGMISGYTF
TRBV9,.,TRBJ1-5,CASSPRAGGDQPQHF
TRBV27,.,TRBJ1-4,CASRIQGEEKLFF
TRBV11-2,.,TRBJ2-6,CASSQGRAGANVLTF
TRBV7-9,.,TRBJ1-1,CASRDLGGGGIGRTEAFF
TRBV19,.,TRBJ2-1,CASSNRRGLEVHEQFF
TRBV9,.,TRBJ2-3,CASSVTPIGTYTDTQYF
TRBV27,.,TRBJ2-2,CASSLSTLAGGPIGELFF